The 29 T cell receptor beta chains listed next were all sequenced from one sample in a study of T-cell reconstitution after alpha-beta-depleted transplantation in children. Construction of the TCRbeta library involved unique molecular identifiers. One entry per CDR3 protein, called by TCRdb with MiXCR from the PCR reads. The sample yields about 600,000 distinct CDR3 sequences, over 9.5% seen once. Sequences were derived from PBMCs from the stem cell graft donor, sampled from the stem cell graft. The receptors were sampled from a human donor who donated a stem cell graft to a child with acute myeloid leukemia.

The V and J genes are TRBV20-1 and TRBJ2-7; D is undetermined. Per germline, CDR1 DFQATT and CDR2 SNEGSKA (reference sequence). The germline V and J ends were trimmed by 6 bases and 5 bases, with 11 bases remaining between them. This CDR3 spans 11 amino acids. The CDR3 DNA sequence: TGCAGTGCCCGAGTAAGGGACGAGCAGTACTTC. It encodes CSARVRDEQYF.

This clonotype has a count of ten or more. The DNA of the CDR3 is TGTGCCACCAGTGATGCGGGGGCCCTCTCCTACAATGAGCAGTTCTTC. Amino acid sequence: CATSDAGALSYNEQFF. The chain couples TRBV24-1 to TRBJ2-1; D may be TRBD2 (7 bases). CDR3 length equals 16 residues. V dropped 3 bases and J dropped 0 bases, with 11 bases sitting between them. Germline V gene data show CDR1 as KGHDR and CDR2 as SFDVKD.

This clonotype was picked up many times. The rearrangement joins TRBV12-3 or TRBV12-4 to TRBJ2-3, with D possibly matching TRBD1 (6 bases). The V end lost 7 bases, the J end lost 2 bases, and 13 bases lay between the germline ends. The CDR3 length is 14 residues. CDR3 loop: CASKVGGHTDTQYF. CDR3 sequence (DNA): TGTGCCAGCAAGGTTGGGGGCCACACAGATACGCAGTATTTT.

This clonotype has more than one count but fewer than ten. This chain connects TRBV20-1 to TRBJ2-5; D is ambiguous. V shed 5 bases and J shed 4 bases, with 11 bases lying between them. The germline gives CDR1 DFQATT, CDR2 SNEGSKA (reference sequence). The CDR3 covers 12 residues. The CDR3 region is CSAPWVGETQYF. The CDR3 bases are TGCAGTGCTCCTTGGGTCGGAGAGACCCAGTACTTC.

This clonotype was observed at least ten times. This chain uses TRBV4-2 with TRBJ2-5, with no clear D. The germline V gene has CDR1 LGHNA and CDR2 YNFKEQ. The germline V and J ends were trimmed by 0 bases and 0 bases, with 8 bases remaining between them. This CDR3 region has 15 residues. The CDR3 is CASSQDANYQETQYF. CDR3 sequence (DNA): TGTGCCAGCAGCCAAGATGCGAACTACCAAGAGACCCAGTACTTC.

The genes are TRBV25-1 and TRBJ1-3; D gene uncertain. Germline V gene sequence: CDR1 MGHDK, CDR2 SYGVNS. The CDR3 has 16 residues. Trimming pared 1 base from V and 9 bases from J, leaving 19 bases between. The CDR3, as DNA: TGTGCCAGCAGTGAATTCCCGGTGGTTGGAGCTGGCACCATATATTTT. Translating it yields CASSEFPVVGAGTIYF.

CDR3 amino acids: CSARSGSSGTDTQYF. Written as DNA, the CDR3 is TGCAGTGCCCGAAGTGGTTCTAGCGGGACAGATACGCAGTATTTT. The genes are TRBV20-1 and TRBJ2-3, with 8 bases matching TRBD2. This CDR3 is built from 15 residues. The junction had 11 bases not matched to a gene; V was cut back by 6 bases and J by 3 bases. Germline V lookup: CDR1 DFQATT, CDR2 SNEGSKA (reference sequence).

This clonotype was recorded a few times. The CDR3 is CASSQERLGKNEQFF. CDR3 DNA sequence: TGCGCCAGCAGCCAAGAGAGGCTCGGGAAGAATGAGCAGTTCTTC. The V call is TRBV4-1, the J call TRBJ2-1; weak D call: TRBD2 (5 bases). Trimming removed 0 bases from V and 7 bases from J, with 13 bases in between. The CDR3 is 15 residues long. CDR1 is MGHRA and CDR2 is YSYEKL in the germline V gene.

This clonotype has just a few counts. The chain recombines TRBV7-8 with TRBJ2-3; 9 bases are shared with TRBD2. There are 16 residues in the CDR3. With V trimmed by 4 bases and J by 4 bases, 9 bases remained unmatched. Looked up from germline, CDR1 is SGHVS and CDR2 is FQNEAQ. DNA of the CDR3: TGTGCCAGCAGCTCCTGGGAAATAGCGGGAGCAGATACGCAGTATTTT. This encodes CASSSWEIAGADTQYF.

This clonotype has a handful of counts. In DNA form, the CDR3 reads TGCAGTGCTCGATTCGTAGCGGGGGGGCTCGATACGCAGTATTTT. Residues: CSARFVAGGLDTQYF. This chain uses TRBV20-1 with TRBJ2-3, with TRBD2 identical over 11 bases. The junction had 10 bases not matched to a gene; V was cut back by 5 bases and J by 6 bases. Per the germline V gene, CDR1 is DFQATT and CDR2 is SNEGSKA (reference sequence). The CDR3 length is 15 residues.

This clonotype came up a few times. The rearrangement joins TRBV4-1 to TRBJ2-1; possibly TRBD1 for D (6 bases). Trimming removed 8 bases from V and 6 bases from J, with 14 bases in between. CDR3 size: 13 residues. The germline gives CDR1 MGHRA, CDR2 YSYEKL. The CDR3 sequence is CASRQAVANEQFF. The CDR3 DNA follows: TGCGCCAGCCGACAGGCAGTCGCCAATGAGCAGTTCTTC.

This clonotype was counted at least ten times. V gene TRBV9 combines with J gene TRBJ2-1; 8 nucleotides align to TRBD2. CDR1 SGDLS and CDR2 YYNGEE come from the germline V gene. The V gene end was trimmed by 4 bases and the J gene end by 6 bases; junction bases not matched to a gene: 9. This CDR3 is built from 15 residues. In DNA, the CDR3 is TGTGCCAGCAGCAAAAGCGGGAGCGACCTCAATGAGCAGTTCTTC. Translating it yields CASSKSGSDLNEQFF.

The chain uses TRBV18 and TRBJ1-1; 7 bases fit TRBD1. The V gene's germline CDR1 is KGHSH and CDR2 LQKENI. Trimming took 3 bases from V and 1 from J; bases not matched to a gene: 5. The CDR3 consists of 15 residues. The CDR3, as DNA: TGTGCCAGCTCACCCGCGACAGGGTCGAACACTGAAGCTTTCTTT. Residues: CASSPATGSNTEAFF.

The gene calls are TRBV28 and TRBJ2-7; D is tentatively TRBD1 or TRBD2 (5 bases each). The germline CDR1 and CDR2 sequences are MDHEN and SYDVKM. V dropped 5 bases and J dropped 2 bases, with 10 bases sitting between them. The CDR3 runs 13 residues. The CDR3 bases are TGTGCCAGCAGTGGGGGATCGCCCTACGAGCAGTACTTC. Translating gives CASSGGSPYEQYF.

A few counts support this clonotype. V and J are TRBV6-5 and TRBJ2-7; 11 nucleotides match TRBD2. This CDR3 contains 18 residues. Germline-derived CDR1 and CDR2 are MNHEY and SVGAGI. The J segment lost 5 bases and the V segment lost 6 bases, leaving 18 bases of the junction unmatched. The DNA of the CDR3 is TGTGCCAGCAGCCTACTCGGGCGACTAGCGGGGTTAGGGGACGAGCAGTACTTC. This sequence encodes CASSLLGRLAGLGDEQYF.

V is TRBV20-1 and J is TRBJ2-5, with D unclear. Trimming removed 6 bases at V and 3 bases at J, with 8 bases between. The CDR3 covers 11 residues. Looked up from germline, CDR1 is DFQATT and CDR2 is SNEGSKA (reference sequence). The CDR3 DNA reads TGCAGTGCCCCTAAGGAAGAGACCCAGTACTTC. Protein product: CSAPKEETQYF.

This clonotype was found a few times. Here the CDR3 reads CASSPSTLARTGGEQYF. CDR3 nucleotide sequence: TGTGCCAGCAGCCCCTCCACCTTAGCGCGGACGGGGGGGGAGCAGTACTTC. The V and J genes are TRBV7-2 and TRBJ2-7; TRBD2 matches at 8 bases. This CDR3 has 17 residues. In germline, CDR1 is SGHTA, CDR2 FQGNSA. The V and J ends lost 5 bases and 7 bases, in that order; junction bases with no gene match: 19.

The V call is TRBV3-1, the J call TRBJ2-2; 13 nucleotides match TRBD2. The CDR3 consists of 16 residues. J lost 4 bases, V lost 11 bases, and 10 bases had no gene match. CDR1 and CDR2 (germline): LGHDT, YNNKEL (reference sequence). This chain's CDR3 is CAFCGLAGEGTGELFF. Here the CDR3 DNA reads TGTGCCTTCTGTGGACTAGCGGGAGAGGGCACCGGGGAGCTGTTTTTT.

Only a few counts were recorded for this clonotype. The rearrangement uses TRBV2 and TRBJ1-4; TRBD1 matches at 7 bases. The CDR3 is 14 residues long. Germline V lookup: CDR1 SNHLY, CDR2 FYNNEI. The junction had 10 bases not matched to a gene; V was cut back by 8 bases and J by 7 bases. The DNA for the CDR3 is TGTGCCAGCTTAAAAGGACAGGCCGGTGAAAAACTGTTTTTT. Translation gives CASLKGQAGEKLFF.

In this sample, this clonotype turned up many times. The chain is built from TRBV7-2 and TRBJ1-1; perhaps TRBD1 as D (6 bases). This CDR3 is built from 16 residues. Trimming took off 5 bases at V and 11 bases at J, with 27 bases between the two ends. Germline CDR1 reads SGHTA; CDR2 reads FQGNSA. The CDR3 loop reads CASSTTGGGDRRMAFF. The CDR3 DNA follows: TGTGCCAGCAGCACGACAGGCGGCGGGGACCGTCGGATGGCTTTCTTT. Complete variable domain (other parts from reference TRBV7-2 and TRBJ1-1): GAGVSQSPSNKVTEKGKDVELRCDPISGHTALYWYRQSLGQGLEFLIYFQGNSAPDKSGLPSDRFSAERTGGSVSTLTIQRTQQEDSAVYLCASSTTGGGDRRMAFFGQGTRLTVV.

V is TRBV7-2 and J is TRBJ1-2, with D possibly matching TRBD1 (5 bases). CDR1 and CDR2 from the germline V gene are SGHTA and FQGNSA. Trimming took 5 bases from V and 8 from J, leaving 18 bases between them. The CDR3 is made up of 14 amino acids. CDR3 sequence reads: CASSPRGGAIGYTF. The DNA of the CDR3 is TGTGCCAGCAGCCCACGAGGAGGGGCCATCGGCTACACCTTC.

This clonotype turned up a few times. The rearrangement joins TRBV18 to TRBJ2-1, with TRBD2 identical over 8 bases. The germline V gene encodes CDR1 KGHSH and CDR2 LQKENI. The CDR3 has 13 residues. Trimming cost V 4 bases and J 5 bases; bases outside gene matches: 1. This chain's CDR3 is CASSQREHNEQFF. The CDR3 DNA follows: TGTGCCAGCTCACAGCGGGAGCACAATGAGCAGTTCTTC.

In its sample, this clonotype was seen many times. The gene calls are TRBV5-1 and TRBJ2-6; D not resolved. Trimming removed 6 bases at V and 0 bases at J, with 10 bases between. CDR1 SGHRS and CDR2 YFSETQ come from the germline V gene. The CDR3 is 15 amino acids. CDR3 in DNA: TGCGCCAGCACCTCCTTGGCCTCTGGGGCCAACGTCCTGACTTTC. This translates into CASTSLASGANVLTF.

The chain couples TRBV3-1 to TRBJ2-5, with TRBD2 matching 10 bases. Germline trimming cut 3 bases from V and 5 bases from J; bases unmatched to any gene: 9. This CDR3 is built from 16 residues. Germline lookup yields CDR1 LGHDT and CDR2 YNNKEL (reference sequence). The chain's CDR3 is CASSHRAGGPRETQYF. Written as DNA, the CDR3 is TGTGCCAGCAGCCACCGAGCGGGAGGGCCACGGGAGACCCAGTACTTC.

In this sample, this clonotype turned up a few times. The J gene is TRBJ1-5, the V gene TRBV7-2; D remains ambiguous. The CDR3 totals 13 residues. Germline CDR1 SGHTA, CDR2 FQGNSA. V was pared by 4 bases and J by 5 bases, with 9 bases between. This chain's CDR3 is CASSSRSHQPQHF. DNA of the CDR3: TGTGCCAGCAGCTCCCGCAGCCATCAGCCCCAGCATTTT. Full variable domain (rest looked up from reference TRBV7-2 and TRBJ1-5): GAGVSQSPSNKVTEKGKDVELRCDPISGHTALYWYRQSLGQGLEFLIYFQGNSAPDKSGLPSDRFSAERTGGSVSTLTIQRTQQEDSAVYLCASSSRSHQPQHFGDGTRLSIL.

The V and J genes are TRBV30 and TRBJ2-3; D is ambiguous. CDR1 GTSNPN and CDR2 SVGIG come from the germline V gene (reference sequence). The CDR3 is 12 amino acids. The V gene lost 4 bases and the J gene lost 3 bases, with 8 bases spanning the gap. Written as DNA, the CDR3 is TGTGCCTGGAATCTAGGTACAGATACGCAGTATTTT. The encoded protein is CAWNLGTDTQYF.

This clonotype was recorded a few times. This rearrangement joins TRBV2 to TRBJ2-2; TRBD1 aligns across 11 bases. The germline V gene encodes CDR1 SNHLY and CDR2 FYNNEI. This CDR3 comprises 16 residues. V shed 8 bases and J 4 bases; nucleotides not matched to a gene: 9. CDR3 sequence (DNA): TGTGCCAGCCGGTACTGGACAGGGGGCAGCACCGGGGAGCTGTTTTTT. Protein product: CASRYWTGGSTGELFF. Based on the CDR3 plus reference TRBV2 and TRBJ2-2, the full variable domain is EPEVTQTPSHQVTQMGQEVILRCVPISNHLYFYWYRQILGQKVEFLVSFYNNEISEKSEIFDDQFSVERPDGSNFTLKIRSTKLEDSAMYFCASRYWTGGSTGELFFGEGSRLTVL.

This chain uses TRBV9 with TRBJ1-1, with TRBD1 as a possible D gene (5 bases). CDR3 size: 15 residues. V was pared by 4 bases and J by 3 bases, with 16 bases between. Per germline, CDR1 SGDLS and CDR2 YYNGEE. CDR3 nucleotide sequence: TGTGCCAGCAGCCCCCGCTGGGCGGGGGACACTGAAGCTTTCTTT. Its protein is CASSPRWAGDTEAFF.

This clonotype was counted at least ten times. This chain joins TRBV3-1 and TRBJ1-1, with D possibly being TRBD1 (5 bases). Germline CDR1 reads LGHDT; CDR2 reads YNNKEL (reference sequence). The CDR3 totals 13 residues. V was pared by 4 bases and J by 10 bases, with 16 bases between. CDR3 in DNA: TGTGCCAGCAGCCGGATTCAGGGAGATCTAGCTTTCTTT. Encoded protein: CASSRIQGDLAFF. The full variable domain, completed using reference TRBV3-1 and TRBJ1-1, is DTAVSQTPKYLVTQMGNDKSIKCEQNLGHDTMYWYKQDSKKFLKIMFSYNNKELIINETVPNRFSPKSPDKAHLNLHINSLELGDSAVYFCASSRIQGDLAFFGQGTRLTVV.